One and the same sample provided the 28 T cell receptor beta chains below, sequenced in a study of blood T cell repertoires in COVID-19. Using immunoSEQ multiplex PCR, the repertoire was profiled, and TCRdb retains in-frame clones only, with some absent. The sample consists of about 85,000 clones, almost 90% of them appearing once. Input material: peripheral blood. These receptors came from an elderly woman with active or convalescent COVID-19.

The V gene is TRBV5-1, the J gene TRBJ1-2; 11 bases match TRBD1. This CDR3 is built from 13 residues. V lost 4 bases and J lost 8; bases outside the gene matches: 4. CDR1 is SGHRS and CDR2 is YFSETQ in the germline V gene. The CDR3 is CASSPDRGPGYTF. The CDR3 region has the DNA TGCGCCAGCAGCCCGGACAGGGGGCCGGGCTACACCTTC.

The table lists this clone with a count of one. The V gene is TRBV11-3, the J gene TRBJ1-3; D is undetermined. The CDR3 loop spans 14 amino acids. Germline CDR1 reads SGHNT; CDR2 reads YENEEA. V was clipped by 3 bases and J by 4 bases, with 10 bases between them. CDR3 DNA sequence: TGTGCCAGCAGCTTGGGAGGTTCAGGAAACACCATATATTTT. Its translation: CASSLGGSGNTIYF.

This clone was seen a single time. The rearrangement uses TRBV29-1 and TRBJ1-1; 9 bases map to TRBD1. The trim removed 8 bases at V and 4 bases at J, leaving 11 bases unmatched. The CDR3 runs 14 residues. The germline CDR1 and CDR2 sequences are SQVTM and ANQGSEA. The CDR3: CSLYPGQGGTEAFF. The DNA for the CDR3 is TGCAGCCTGTACCCGGGACAGGGTGGCACTGAAGCTTTCTTT.

This clone has just a few counts. The chain uses TRBV4-3 and TRBJ1-6; 7 bases agree with TRBD1. Unmatched junction bases numbered 9, after V lost 6 bases and J lost 7 bases. The CDR3 has 15 residues. Per germline, CDR1 LGHNA and CDR2 YSLEER. As DNA, the CDR3 is TGCGCCAGCAGATTTAGAGGGGGCTTGAATTCACCCCTCCACTTT. It codes for CASRFRGGLNSPLHF.

The chain links TRBV5-1 to TRBJ2-3; 13 bases fit TRBD2. The CDR3 runs 14 residues. Trimming cost V 7 bases and J 6 bases; bases outside gene matches: 5. The germline gives CDR1 SGHRS, CDR2 YFSETQ. In DNA, the CDR3 is TGCGCCAGCTCACTAGCGGGAGGGTCGGATACGCAGTATTTT. This sequence encodes CASSLAGGSDTQYF.

The J gene is TRBJ2-1, the V gene TRBV5-6; 12 bases are shared with TRBD2. Germline V gene lookup returns CDR1 SGHDT and CDR2 YYEEEE. The V and J ends lost 3 bases and 0 bases, in that order; junction bases with no gene match: 4. The length of the CDR3 is 17 residues. The CDR3 region is CASSSTSGRISYNEQFF. In DNA, the CDR3 is TGTGCCAGCAGCTCGACTAGCGGGAGAATCTCCTACAATGAGCAGTTCTTC.

CDR3 amino acids: CASSRQGTDEQYF. Written as DNA, the CDR3 is TGCGCCAGCAGTCGACAGGGGACCGACGAGCAGTACTTC. V gene TRBV5-1 combines with J gene TRBJ2-7; the match to TRBD1 covers 8 bases. This CDR3 contains 13 residues. V lost 5 bases to trimming and J lost 5 bases; unmatched junction nucleotides: 6. Germline V gene lookup returns CDR1 SGHRS and CDR2 YFSETQ.

The V call is TRBV9, the J call TRBJ1-1; tentatively, D is TRBD1 (6 bases). Germline CDR1 is SGDLS and CDR2 is YYNGEE. The ends were cut back, 1 base at V and 2 bases at J, with 12 bases in the middle. The CDR3 is made up of 15 amino acids. For the CDR3, the DNA is TGTGCCAGCAGCGTAATGGCAGGGGTCAACACTGAAGCTTTCTTT. Translation: CASSVMAGVNTEAFF.

This sequence joins TRBV19 and TRBJ1-4; D ambiguous. Germline CDR1 LNHDA, CDR2 SQIVND (reference sequence). V was pared by 6 bases and J by 0 bases, with 11 bases between. The CDR3 loop spans 15 amino acids. The CDR3 DNA is TGTGCCAGTAGCCTCCGGGGATCAACTAATGAAAAACTGTTTTTT. Translating gives CASSLRGSTNEKLFF. Complete variable domain (other parts from reference TRBV19 and TRBJ1-4): DGGITQSPKYLFRKEGQNVTLSCEQNLNHDAMYWYRQDPGQGLRLIYYSQIVNDFQKGDIAEGYSVSREKKESFPLTVTSAQKNPTAFYLCASSLRGSTNEKLFFGSGTQLSVL.

The rearrangement links TRBV18 to TRBJ2-1; 7 bases are a match to TRBD1. The germline V gene encodes CDR1 KGHSH and CDR2 LQKENI. CDR3 length: 15 residues. The junction had 9 bases not matched to a gene; V was cut back by 3 bases and J by 7 bases. The CDR3 reads CASSPRQGVGNEQFF. The CDR3 DNA reads as TGTGCCAGCTCACCCCGACAGGGAGTTGGGAATGAGCAGTTCTTC.

The J gene is TRBJ2-2, the V gene TRBV18; D is perhaps TRBD2 (6 bases). Trimming shortened V by 0 bases and J by 5 bases, and 7 bases separated the two germline ends. The CDR3 has 14 residues. Per the germline V gene, CDR1 is KGHSH and CDR2 is LQKENI. The CDR3 is CASSPPEGTGELFF. The CDR3 DNA sequence: TGTGCCAGCTCACCACCGGAGGGGACCGGGGAGCTGTTTTTT.

J is TRBJ2-7 and V is TRBV7-2; 9 nucleotides match TRBD1. The CDR3 runs 14 residues. CDR1 SGHTA and CDR2 FQGNSA come from the germline V gene. V trimming: 5 bases; J trimming: 3 bases; junction bases outside the gene matches: 5. The CDR3 protein is CASSPRQGDYEQYF. As DNA, the CDR3 is TGTGCCAGCAGCCCACGACAGGGGGACTACGAGCAGTACTTC.

As regards this clone: As the CDR3 is not closed by the conserved phenylalanine or tryptophan, this likely results from a read error. No DNA is shown, since the ends of the CDR3 on it are uncertain; the CDR3 is the one TCRdb lists. This chain joins TRBV6-6 and TRBJ2-7; the tabulated D call, TRBD2, remains unverified against the DNA. Inclusive of both ends, the CDR3 amounts to 9 amino acids. Germline CDR1 MNHNY, CDR2 SVGAGI (reference sequence). Here the CDR3 reads CAIETSVRI.

The chain combines TRBV18 with TRBJ2-7, with 11 bases identical to TRBD1. Unmatched junction bases numbered 9, after V lost 3 bases and J lost 5 bases. This CDR3 is built from 16 residues. Germline CDR1 and CDR2: KGHSH and LQKENI. CDR3 region: CASSPLGQGEGNEQYF. The CDR3 bases are TGTGCCAGCTCACCCCTGGGACAGGGGGAGGGTAACGAGCAGTACTTC.

CDR3 region: CASSLILAADTQYF. CDR3 in DNA: TGTGCCAGCAGCTTAATTCTAGCGGCAGATACGCAGTATTTT. V usage is TRBV7-2 and J usage is TRBJ2-3; 7 nucleotides match TRBD2. Germline V gene data show CDR1 as SGHTA and CDR2 as FQGNSA. The CDR3 is 14 residues long. Germline trimming cut 2 bases from V and 4 bases from J; bases unmatched to any gene: 3.

The genes are TRBV21-1 and TRBJ2-1; the table's D call of TRBD2 was not tested on the DNA. TRBV21-1 is a known pseudogene. The length of the CDR3 is 15 residues. The CDR3 DNA is TGTGCCAGCAGCACGTTCGGCGGGAGATATAATGAGCAGTTCTTC. Protein sequence: CASSTFGGRYNEQFF.

The rearrangement uses TRBV7-2 and TRBJ2-1; the match to TRBD2 covers 11 bases. The V gene end was trimmed by 3 bases and the J gene end by 9 bases; junction bases not matched to a gene: 7. This CDR3 has 15 amino acids. Germline lookup yields CDR1 SGHTA and CDR2 FQGNSA. This chain's CDR3 is CASSFRAGTSGEQFF. Here the CDR3 DNA reads TGTGCCAGCAGCTTCAGGGCCGGGACTAGCGGTGAGCAGTTCTTC.

The chain carries TRBV7-8 and TRBJ2-3, with 7 nucleotides matching TRBD1. Unmatched junction bases numbered 2, after V lost 3 bases and J lost 2 bases. The CDR3 sequence is 14 residues long. Germline V gene data show CDR1 as SGHVS and CDR2 as FQNEAQ. The CDR3 DNA follows: TGTGCCAGCAGCTTCGGGACAGACACAGATACGCAGTATTTT. This translates into CASSFGTDTDTQYF.

This chain links TRBV19 with TRBJ1-1, with unresolved D. CDR3 length: 11 residues. V lost 4 bases and J 8 bases, leaving 8 bases between the germline ends. Per germline, CDR1 LNHDA and CDR2 SQIVND (reference sequence). DNA of the CDR3: TGTGCCAGTAGTAATACAGCAGAAGCTTTCTTT. This encodes CASSNTAEAFF.

The chain employs TRBV5-1 and TRBJ2-7; 13 nucleotides match TRBD2. Germline-derived CDR1 and CDR2 are SGHRS and YFSETQ. The trim removed 0 bases at V and 6 bases at J, leaving 3 bases unmatched. The CDR3 has 15 amino acids. CDR3 loop: CASSLAGLAGVEQYF. In nucleotides, the CDR3 is TGCGCCAGCAGCTTGGCAGGACTAGCGGGAGTCGAGCAGTACTTC.

The CDR3 nucleotides are TGTGCCAGCAGTTACCGGGGGGGGATGGGTGAAAAACTGTTTTTT. Its translation: CASSYRGGMGEKLFF. The rearrangement uses TRBV6-6 and TRBJ1-4, with D perhaps matching TRBD1 (5 bases). Trimming cost V 2 bases and J 7 bases, with 14 bases left between them. The V gene's germline CDR1 is MNHNY and CDR2 SVGAGI (reference sequence). The CDR3 is made up of 15 amino acids.

The sample holds a few counts of this clone. The junction differs from germline at one of its ends, possibly a read error. The chain employs TRBV12-3 or TRBV12-4 and TRBJ2-1, with unresolved D. CDR3 length: 13 amino acids. The CDR3 DNA reads TGTGCCAGCAGTTATCCCCCCTATAATGAGCAGTTCTTC. Its translation: CASSYPPYNEQFF.

The chain combines TRBV3-1 (or the pseudogene TRBV3-2) with TRBJ2-1; 11 bases agree with TRBD2. With V trimmed by 1 base and J by 7 bases, 6 bases remained unmatched. CDR3 length: 16 residues. The V gene's germline CDR1 is LGHDT and CDR2 YNNKEL (reference sequence). The chain's CDR3 is CASSQVSTSGSNEQFF. DNA of the CDR3: TGTGCCAGCAGCCAAGTTTCCACTAGCGGGAGTAATGAGCAGTTCTTC.

This clone was detected once. The chain combines TRBV7-6 with TRBJ1-5; TRBD1 aligns across 9 bases. Trimming at V came to 1 base and at J to 1 base, leaving 2 bases not matched to a gene. Germline-derived CDR1 and CDR2 are SGHVS and FNYEAQ. The CDR3 consists of 16 residues. The CDR3 DNA sequence: TGTGCCAGCAGCTTAGGGACAGGGGAAAGCAATCAGCCCCAGCATTTT. Residues: CASSLGTGESNQPQHF. The full variable domain, completed using reference TRBV7-6 and TRBJ1-5, is GAGVSQSPRYKVTKRGQDVALRCDPISGHVSLYWYRQALGQGPEFLTYFNYEAQQDKSGLPNDRFSAERPEGSISTLTIQRTEQRDSAMYRCASSLGTGESNQPQHFGDGTRLSIL.

CDR3 protein: CASSRDSPYNEQFF. The CDR3 nucleotides read TGTGCCAGCAGCAGGGACAGCCCCTACAATGAGCAGTTCTTC. The V gene is TRBV7-2, the J gene TRBJ2-1; TRBD1 agrees at 7 bases. J lost 2 bases, V lost 5 bases, and 3 bases had no gene match. CDR3 size: 14 residues. The germline gives CDR1 SGHTA, CDR2 FQGNSA.

The chain has TRBV5-4 and TRBJ1-6; tentative D call: TRBD1 (5 bases). The CDR3 is made up of 14 amino acids. Germline V gene data show CDR1 as SGHNT and CDR2 as YYREEE (reference sequence). The V end lost 0 bases, the J end lost 9 bases, and 10 bases lay between the germline ends. The CDR3 DNA reads TGTGCCAGCAGCTTGGGACAGTCGTTTTCACCCCTCCACTTT. Protein sequence: CASSLGQSFSPLHF.

The chain joins TRBV5-4 to TRBJ2-2, with 8 bases that match TRBD2. V shed 4 bases, J shed 5 bases, and the junction held 10 bases outside the gene matches. Germline CDR1 and CDR2: SGHNT and YYREEE (reference sequence). The CDR3 contains 16 residues. The CDR3 coding sequence is TGTGCCAGCAGCCCCCCGGGACTAGACAGAACCGGGGAGCTGTTTTTT. Translated, it gives CASSPPGLDRTGELFF.

The chain carries TRBV9 and TRBJ2-1; 11 nucleotides agree with TRBD2. Germline loops: CDR1 SGDLS, CDR2 YYNGEE. Trimming cost V 3 bases and J 1 base; bases outside gene matches: 3. The CDR3 length is 16 residues. CDR3 residues: CASSGTSGSSYNEQFF. CDR3 in DNA: TGTGCCAGCAGCGGCACTAGCGGGAGTTCCTACAATGAGCAGTTCTTC. Combining the CDR3 with reference TRBV9 and TRBJ2-1 gives the whole variable domain DSGVTQTPKHLITATGQRVTLRCSPRSGDLSVYWYQQSLDQGLQFLIQYYNGEERAKGNILERFSAQQFPDLHSELNLSSLELGDSALYFCASSGTSGSSYNEQFFGPGTRLTVL.